The present entry profiles one TCR beta chain with its context. There are 15 residues in the CDR3. Trimming took 6 bases from V and 10 from J, leaving 19 bases between them. The germline V gene has CDR1 MNHNY and CDR2 SVGAGI (reference sequence). The data derive from a study of blood T cell repertoires in COVID-19. In the study overall: Acute-phase and convalescent COVID-19 samples originated in the United States, Italy and Spain. The analysed material was cDNA or gDNA that came from T cells, B-cell-depleted T cells, or PBMCs.

In the source study's methods: Counts of nucleated cells, estimated from reference gene primer amplification, were obtained. Here immunoSEQ multiplex PCR was the method, and the copy in TCRdb shows in-frame clones only, minus some. D and trimming come from the DNA, and the V and J calls and clone size come from that table. Among over 150,000 clones listed, 84% were seen once. The rearrangement joins TRBV6-6 to TRBJ1-6, with D possibly being TRBD1 (6 bases). This receptor was obtained from a human donor in a cohort sampled during active COVID-19. Sample: peripheral blood. CDR3 bases: TGTGCCAGCAGCCCGACGGGACAAGCCTACTCACCCCTCCACTTT. It yields the protein CASSPTGQAYSPLHF.